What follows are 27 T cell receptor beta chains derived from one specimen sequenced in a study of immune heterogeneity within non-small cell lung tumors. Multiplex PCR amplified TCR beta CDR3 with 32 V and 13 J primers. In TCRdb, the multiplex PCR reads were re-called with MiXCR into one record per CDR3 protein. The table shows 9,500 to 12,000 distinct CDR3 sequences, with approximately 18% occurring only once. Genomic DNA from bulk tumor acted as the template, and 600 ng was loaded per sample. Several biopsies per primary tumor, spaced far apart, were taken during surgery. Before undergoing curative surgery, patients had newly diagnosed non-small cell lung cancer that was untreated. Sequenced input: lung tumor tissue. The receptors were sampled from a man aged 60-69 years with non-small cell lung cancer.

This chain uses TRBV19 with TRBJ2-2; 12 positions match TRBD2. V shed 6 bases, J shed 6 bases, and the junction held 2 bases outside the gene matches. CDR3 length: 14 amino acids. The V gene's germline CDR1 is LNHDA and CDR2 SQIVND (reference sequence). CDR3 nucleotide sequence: TGTGCCAGTAGGACTAGCGGGAGACCCGGGGAGCTGTTTTTT. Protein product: CASRTSGRPGELFF.

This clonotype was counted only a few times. CDR3 sequence: CSARDPSGGLFGYTF. Written as DNA, the CDR3 is TGCAGTGCTAGAGATCCGTCAGGGGGCCTTTTCGGCTACACCTTC. The chain couples TRBV20-1 to TRBJ1-2, with 8 bases that match TRBD1. Per the germline V gene, CDR1 is DFQATT and CDR2 is SNEGSKA (reference sequence). The CDR3 loop spans 15 amino acids. Trimming took 0 bases from V and 8 from J; bases not matched to a gene: 11.

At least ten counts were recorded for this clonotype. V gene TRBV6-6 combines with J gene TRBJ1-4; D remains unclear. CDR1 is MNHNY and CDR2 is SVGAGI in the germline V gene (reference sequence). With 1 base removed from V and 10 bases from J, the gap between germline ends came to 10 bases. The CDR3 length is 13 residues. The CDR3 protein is CASSYFDAGKLFF. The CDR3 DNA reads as TGTGCCAGCAGTTACTTCGACGCGGGAAAACTGTTTTTT.

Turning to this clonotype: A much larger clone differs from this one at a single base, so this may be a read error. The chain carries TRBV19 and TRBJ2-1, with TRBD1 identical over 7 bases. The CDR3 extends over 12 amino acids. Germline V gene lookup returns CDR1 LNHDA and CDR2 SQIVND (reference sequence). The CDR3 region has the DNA TGTGCCAGTAGTCAGGGGGACCATGAGAAGTTCTTC. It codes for CASSQGDHEKFF.

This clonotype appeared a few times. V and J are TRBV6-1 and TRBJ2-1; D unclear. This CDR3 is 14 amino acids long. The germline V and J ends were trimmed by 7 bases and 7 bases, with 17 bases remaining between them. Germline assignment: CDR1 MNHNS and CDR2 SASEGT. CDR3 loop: CASTRASSSNEQFF. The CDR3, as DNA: TGTGCCAGCACTAGGGCTAGTTCGTCGAATGAGCAGTTCTTC.

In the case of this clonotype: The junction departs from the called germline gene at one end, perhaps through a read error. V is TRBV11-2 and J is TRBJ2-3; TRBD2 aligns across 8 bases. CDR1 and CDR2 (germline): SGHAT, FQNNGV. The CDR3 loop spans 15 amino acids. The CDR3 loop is CAISSREGLGDTQYF. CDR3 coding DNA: TGTGCCATCAGCTCCCGGGAGGGCCTTGGAGATACGCAGTATTTT.

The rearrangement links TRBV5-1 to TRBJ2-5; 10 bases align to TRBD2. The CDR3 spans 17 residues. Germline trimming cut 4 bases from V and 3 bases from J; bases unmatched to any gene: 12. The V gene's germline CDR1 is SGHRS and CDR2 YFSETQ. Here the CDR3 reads CASSTSRSSGREETQYF. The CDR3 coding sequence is TGCGCCAGCAGCACCTCCCGGTCGAGCGGGAGGGAAGAGACCCAGTACTTC.

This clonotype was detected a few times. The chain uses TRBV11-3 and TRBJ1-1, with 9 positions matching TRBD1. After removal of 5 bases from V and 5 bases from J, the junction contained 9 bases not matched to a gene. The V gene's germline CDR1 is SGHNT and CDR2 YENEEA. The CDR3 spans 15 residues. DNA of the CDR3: TGTGCCAGCAGCAGACTACAGGGGGCTGGGACTGAAGCTTTCTTT. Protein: CASSRLQGAGTEAFF.

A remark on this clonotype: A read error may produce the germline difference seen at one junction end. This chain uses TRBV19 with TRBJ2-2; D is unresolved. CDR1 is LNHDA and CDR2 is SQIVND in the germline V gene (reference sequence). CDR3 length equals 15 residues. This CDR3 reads CASSIGGLNTRELFF. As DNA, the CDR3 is TGTGCCAGTAGTATTGGCGGATTGAACACCAGGGAGCTGTTTTTT.

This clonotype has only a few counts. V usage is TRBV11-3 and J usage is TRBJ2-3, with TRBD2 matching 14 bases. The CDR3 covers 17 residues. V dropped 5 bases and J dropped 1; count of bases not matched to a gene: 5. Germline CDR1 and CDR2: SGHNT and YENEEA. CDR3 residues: CASSTGTSGSRTDTQYF. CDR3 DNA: TGTGCCAGCAGCACCGGGACTAGCGGGAGTCGCACAGATACGCAGTATTTT.

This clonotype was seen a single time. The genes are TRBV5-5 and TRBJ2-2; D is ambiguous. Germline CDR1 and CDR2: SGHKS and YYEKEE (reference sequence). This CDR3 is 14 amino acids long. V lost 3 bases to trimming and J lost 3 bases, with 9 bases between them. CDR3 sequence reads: CASSYRAYTGELFF. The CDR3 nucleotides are TGTGCCAGCAGCTATAGGGCTTACACCGGGGAGCTGTTTTTT. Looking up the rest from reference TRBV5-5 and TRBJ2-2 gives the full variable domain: DAGVTQSPTHLIKTRGQQVTLRCSPISGHKSVSWYQQVLGQGPQFIFQYYEKEERGRGNFPDRFSARQFPNYSSELNVNALLLGDSALYLCASSYRAYTGELFFGEGSRLTVL.

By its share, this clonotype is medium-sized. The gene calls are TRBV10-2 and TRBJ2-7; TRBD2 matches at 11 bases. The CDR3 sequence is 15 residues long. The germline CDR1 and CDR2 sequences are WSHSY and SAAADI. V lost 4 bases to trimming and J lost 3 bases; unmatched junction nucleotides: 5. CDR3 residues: CASSVTSGRDYEQYF. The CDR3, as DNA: TGCGCCAGCAGTGTTACTAGCGGGAGAGACTACGAGCAGTACTTC.

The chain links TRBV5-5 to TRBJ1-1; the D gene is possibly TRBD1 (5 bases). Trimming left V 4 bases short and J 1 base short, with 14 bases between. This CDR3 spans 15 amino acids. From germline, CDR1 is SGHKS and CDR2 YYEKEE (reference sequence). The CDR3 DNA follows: TGTGCCAGCAGCCCCCGAGGGGCAGGGAACACTGAAGCTTTCTTT. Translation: CASSPRGAGNTEAFF.

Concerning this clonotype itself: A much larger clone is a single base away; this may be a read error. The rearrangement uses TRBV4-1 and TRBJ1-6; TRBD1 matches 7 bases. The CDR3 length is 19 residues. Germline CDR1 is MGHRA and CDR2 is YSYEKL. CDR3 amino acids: CANSQDLRRGSSYNSPLHF. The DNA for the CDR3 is TGCGCCAACAGCCAAGATCTTCGCAGGGGGAGCTCCTATAATTCACCCCTCCACTTT.

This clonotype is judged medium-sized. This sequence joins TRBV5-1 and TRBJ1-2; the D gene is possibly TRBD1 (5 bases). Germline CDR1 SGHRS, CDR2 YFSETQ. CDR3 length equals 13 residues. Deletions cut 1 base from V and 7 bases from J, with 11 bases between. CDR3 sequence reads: CASSLLGAGGYTF. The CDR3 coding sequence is TGCGCCAGCAGCTTGCTAGGGGCGGGTGGCTACACCTTC.

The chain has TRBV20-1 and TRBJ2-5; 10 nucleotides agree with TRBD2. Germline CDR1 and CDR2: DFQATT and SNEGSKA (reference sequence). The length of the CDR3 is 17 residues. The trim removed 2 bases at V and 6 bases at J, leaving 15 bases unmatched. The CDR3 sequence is CSARPTHSGRTMQTQYF. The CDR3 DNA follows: TGCAGTGCTAGACCCACCCATAGCGGGAGGACCATGCAGACCCAGTACTTC.

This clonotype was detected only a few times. CDR3: CASSQTGGYNEQFF. In nucleotides, the CDR3 is TGCGCCAGCAGCCAGACAGGGGGGTACAATGAGCAGTTCTTC. The genes are TRBV4-1 and TRBJ2-1, with 9 nucleotides matching TRBD1. V was clipped by 3 bases and J by 4 bases; unmatched bases: 1. Germline CDR1 MGHRA, CDR2 YSYEKL. The CDR3 covers 14 residues.

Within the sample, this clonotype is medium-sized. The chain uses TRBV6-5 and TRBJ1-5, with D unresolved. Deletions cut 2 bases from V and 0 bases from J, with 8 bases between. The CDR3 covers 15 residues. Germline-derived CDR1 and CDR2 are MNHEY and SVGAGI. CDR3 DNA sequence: TGTGCCAGCAGTTACCGGAGGGATAGCAATCAGCCCCAGCATTTT. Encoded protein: CASSYRRDSNQPQHF.

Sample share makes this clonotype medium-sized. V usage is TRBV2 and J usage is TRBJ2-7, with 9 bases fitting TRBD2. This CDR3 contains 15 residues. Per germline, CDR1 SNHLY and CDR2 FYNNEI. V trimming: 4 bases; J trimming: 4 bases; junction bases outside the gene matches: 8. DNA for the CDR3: TGTGCCAGCAGTGGTGCGGGAGGGCCCGGGTACGAGCAGTACTTC. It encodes CASSGAGGPGYEQYF.

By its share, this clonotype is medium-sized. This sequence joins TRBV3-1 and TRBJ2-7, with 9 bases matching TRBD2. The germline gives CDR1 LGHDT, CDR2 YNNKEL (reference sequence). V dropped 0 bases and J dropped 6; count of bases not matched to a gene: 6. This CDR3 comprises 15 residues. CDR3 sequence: CASSQEYGGRAEQYF. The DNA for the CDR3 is TGTGCCAGCAGCCAAGAATACGGCGGGAGGGCCGAGCAGTACTTC.

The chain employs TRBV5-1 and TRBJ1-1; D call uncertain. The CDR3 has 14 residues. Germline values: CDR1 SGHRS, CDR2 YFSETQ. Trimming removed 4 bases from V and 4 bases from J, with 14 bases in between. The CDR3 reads CASSRPSGITEAFF. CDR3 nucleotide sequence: TGCGCCAGCAGCCGGCCCTCGGGGATCACTGAAGCTTTCTTT. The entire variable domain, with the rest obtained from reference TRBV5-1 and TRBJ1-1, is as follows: KAGVTQTPRYLIKTRGQQVTLSCSPISGHRSVSWYQQTPGQGLQFLFEYFSETQRNKGNFPGRFSGRQFSNSRSEMNVSTLELGDSALYLCASSRPSGITEAFFGQGTRLTVV.

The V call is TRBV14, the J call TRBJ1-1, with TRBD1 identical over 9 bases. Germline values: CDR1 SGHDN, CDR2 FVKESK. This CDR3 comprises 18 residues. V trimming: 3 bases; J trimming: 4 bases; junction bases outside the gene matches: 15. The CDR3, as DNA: TGTGCCAGCAGCCAGCGCACTTGGACAGGGGTGGAGGGCACTGAAGCTTTCTTT. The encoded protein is CASSQRTWTGVEGTEAFF.

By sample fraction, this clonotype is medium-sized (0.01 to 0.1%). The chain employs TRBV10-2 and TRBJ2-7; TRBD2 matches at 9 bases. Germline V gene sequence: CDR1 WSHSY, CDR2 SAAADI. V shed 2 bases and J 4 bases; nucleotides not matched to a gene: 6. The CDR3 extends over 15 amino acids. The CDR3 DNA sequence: TGCGCCAGCAGTGAGGGGGTAGCGGGAGCGTACGAGCAGTACTTC. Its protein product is CASSEGVAGAYEQYF.

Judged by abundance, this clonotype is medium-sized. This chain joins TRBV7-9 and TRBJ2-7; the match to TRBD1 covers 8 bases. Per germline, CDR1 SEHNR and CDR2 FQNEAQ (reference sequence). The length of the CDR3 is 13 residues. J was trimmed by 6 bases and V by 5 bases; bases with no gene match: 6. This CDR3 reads CASSHGQGAEQYF. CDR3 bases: TGTGCCAGCAGCCATGGACAGGGAGCCGAGCAGTACTTC.

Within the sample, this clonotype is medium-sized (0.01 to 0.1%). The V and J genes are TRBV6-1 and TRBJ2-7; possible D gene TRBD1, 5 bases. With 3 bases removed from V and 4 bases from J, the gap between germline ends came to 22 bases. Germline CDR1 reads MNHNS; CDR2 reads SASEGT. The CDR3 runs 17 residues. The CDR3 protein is CASSEGNFLGHGYEQYF. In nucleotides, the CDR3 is TGTGCCAGCAGTGAGGGAAATTTTTTAGGACATGGATACGAGCAGTACTTC.

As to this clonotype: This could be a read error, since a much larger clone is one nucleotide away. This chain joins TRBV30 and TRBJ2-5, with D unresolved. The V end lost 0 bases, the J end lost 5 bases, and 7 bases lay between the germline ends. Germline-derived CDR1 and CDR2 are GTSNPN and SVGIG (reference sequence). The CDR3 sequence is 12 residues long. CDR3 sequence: CAWSVGPETQYF. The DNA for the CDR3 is TGTGCCTGGAGTGTGGGCCCCGAGACCCAGTACTTC.

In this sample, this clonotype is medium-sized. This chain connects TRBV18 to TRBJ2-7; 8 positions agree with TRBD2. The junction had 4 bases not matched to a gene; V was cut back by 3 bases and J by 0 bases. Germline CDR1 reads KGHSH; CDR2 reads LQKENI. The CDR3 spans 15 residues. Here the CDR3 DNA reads TGTGCCAGCTCACCCGGGACTAGGCCCTCCTACGAGCAGTACTTC. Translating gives CASSPGTRPSYEQYF.